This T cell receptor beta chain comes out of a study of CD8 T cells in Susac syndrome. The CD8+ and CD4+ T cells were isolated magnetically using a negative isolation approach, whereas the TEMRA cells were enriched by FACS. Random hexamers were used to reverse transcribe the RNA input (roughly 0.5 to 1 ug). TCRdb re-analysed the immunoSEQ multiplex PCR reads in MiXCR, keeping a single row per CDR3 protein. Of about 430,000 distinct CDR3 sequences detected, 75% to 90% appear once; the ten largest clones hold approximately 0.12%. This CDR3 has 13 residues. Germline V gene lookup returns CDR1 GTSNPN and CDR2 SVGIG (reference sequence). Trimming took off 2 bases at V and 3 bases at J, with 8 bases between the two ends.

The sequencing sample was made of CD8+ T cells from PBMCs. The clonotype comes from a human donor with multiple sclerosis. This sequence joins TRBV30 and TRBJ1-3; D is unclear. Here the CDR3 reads CAWSRENGNTIYF. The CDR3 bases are TGTGCCTGGAGTAGGGAGAATGGAAACACCATATATTTT. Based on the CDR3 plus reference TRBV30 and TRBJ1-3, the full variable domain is SQTIHQWPATLVQPVGSPLSLECTVEGTSNPNLYWYRQAAGRGLQLLFYSVGIGQISSEVPQNLSASRPQDRQFILSSKKLLLSDSGFYLCAWSRENGNTIYFGEGSWLTVV.